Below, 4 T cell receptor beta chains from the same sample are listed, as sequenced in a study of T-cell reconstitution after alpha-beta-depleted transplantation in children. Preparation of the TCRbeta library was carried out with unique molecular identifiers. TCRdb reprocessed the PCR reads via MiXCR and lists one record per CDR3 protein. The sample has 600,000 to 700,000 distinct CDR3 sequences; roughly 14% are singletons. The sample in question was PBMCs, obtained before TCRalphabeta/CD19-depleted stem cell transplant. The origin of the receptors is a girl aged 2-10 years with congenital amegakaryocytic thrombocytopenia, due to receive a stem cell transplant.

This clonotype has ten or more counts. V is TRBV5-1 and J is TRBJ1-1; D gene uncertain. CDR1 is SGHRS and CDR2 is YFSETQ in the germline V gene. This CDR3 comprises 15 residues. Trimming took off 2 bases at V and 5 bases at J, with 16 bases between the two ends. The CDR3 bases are TGCGCCAGCAGCTTCTTGGTTGAGGGTCGTACTGAAGCTTTCTTT. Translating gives CASSFLVEGRTEAFF.

The DNA for the CDR3 is TGTGCCAGCAGCTTAGCGGGAGCATTTCAAGAGACCCAGTACTTC. This codes for CASSLAGAFQETQYF. This sequence joins TRBV11-2 and TRBJ2-5; possibly TRBD2 for D (6 bases). Germline assignment: CDR1 SGHAT and CDR2 FQNNGV. Trimming left V 1 base short and J 2 bases short, with 11 bases between. This CDR3 comprises 15 residues.

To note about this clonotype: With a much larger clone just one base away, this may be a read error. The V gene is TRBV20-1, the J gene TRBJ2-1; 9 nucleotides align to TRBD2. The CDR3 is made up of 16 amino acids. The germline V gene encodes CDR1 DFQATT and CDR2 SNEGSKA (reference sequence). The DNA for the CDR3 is TGCAGTGGTAGAGGAGGTCTGGGACTAGCACTGAATGAGCAGTTCTTC. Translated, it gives CSGRGGLGLALNEQFF.

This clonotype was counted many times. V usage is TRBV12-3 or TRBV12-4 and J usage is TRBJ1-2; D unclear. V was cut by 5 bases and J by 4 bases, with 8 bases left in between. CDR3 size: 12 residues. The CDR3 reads CASSAGIYGYTF. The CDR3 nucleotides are TGTGCCAGCAGTGCCGGAATCTATGGCTACACCTTC.